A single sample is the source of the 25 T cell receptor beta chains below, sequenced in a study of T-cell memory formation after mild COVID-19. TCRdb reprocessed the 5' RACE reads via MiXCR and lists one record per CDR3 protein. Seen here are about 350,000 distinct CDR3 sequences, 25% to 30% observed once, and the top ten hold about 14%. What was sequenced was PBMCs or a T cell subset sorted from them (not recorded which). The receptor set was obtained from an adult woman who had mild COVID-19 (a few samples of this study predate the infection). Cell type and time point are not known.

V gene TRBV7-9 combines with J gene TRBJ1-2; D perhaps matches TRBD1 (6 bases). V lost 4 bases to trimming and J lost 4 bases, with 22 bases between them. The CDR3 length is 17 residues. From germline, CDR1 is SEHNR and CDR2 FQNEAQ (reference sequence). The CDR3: CASSSPGVGAPGYGYTF. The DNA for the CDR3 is TGTGCCAGCAGCTCCCCCGGGGTGGGGGCGCCCGGCTATGGCTACACCTTC.

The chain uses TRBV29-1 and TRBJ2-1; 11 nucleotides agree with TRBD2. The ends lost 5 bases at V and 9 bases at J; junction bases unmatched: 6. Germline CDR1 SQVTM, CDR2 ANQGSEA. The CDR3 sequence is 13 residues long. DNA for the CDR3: TGCAGCGTTACCCCTCTAGCGGGAGGTGAGCAGTTCTTC. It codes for CSVTPLAGGEQFF.

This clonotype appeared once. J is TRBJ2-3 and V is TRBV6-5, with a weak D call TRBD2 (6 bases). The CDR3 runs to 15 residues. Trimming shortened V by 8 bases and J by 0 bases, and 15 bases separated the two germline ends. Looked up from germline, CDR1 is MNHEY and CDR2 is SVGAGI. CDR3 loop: CASGPGLISTDTQYF. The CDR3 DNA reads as TGTGCCAGCGGACCGGGACTTATCAGCACAGATACGCAGTATTTT.

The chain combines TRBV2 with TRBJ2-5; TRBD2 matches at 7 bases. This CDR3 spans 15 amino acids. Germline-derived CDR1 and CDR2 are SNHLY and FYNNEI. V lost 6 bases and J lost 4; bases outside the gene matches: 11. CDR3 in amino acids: CASSPGGEGTETQYF. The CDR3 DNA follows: TGTGCCAGCAGCCCCGGAGGGGAGGGGACAGAGACCCAGTACTTC.

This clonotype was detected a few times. Written as DNA, the CDR3 is TGCGCCAGCAGTCAGAGCACCCGGACTAGCGGTTATTACAATGAGCAGTTCTTC. Its translation: CASSQSTRTSGYYNEQFF. The genes are TRBV5-1 and TRBJ2-1; 10 positions agree with TRBD2. CDR1 and CDR2 from the germline V gene are SGHRS and YFSETQ. CDR3 size: 18 residues. V shed 5 bases and J 4 bases; nucleotides not matched to a gene: 15. The full variable domain, rest sourced from reference TRBV5-1 and TRBJ2-1, is KAGVTQTPRYLIKTRGQQVTLSCSPISGHRSVSWYQQTPGQGLQFLFEYFSETQRNKGNFPGRFSGRQFSNSRSEMNVSTLELGDSALYLCASSQSTRTSGYYNEQFFGPGTRLTVL.

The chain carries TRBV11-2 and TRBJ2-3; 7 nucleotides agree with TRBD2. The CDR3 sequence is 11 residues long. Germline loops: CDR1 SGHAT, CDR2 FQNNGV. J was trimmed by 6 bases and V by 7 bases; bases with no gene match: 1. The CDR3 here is CASILADTQYF. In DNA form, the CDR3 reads TGTGCCAGCATACTAGCGGATACGCAGTATTTT.

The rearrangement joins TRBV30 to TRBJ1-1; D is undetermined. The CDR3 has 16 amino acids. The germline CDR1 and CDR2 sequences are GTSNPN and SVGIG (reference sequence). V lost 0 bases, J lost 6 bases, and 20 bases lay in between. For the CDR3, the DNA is TGTGCCTGGAGTGTAAAGGGTACCCGACGGTGGGCTGAAGCTTTCTTT. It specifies CAWSVKGTRRWAEAFF.

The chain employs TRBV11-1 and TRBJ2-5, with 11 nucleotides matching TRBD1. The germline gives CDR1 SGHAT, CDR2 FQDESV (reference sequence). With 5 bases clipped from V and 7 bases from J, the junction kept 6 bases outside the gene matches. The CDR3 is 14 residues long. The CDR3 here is CASSRTGGAGTQYF. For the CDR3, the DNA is TGTGCCAGCAGCCGGACAGGGGGCGCCGGGACCCAGTACTTC.

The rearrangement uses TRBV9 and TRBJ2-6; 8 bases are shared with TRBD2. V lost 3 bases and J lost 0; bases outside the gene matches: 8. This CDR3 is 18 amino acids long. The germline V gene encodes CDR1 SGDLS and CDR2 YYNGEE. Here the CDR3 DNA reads TGTGCCAGCAGCGGATCGGGGGGGGCAAACTCTGGGGCCAACGTCCTGACTTTC. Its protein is CASSGSGGANSGANVLTF.

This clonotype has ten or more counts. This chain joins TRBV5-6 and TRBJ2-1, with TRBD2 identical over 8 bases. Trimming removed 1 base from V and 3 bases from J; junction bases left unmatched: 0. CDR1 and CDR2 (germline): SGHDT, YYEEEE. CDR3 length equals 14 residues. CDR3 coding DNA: TGTGCCAGCAGCTTGACTAGCGGCTACAATGAGCAGTTCTTC. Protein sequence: CASSLTSGYNEQFF.

This chain's CDR3 is CASSLAGKSSGNTIYF. CDR3 DNA sequence: TGCGCCAGCAGCTTGGCCGGGAAGAGCTCTGGAAACACCATATATTTT. The rearrangement joins TRBV5-1 to TRBJ1-3; D is unclear. The CDR3 spans 16 residues. Germline V gene lookup returns CDR1 SGHRS and CDR2 YFSETQ. Trimming took off 0 bases at V and 0 bases at J, with 10 bases between the two ends.

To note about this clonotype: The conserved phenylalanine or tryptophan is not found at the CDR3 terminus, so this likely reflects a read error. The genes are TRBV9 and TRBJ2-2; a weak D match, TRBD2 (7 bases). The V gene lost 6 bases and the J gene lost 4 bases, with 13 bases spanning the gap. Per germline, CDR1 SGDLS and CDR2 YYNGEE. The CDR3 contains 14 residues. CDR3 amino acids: CASTGGLGTGELFI. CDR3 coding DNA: TGTGCCAGCACGGGGGGCTTAGGCACCGGGGAGCTGTTTATT.

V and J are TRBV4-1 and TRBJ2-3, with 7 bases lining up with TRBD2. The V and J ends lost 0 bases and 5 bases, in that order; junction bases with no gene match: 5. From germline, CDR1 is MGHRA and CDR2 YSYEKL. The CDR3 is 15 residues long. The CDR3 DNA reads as TGCGCCAGCAGCCAAGATCAGCGGGGTGTAGATACGCAGTATTTT. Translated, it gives CASSQDQRGVDTQYF.

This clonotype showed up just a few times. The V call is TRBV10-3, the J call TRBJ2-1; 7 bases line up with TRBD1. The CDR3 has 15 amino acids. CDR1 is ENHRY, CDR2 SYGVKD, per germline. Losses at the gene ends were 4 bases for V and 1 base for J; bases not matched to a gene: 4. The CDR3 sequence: CAISAAGGSYNEQFF. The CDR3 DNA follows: TGTGCCATCAGTGCGGCAGGGGGATCCTACAATGAGCAGTTCTTC.

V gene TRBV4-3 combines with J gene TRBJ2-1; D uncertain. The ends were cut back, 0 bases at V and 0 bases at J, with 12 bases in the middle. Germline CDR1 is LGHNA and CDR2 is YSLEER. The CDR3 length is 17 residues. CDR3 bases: TGCGCCAGCAGCCAAGATCGTTCTGGCAGCTCCTACAATGAGCAGTTCTTC. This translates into CASSQDRSGSSYNEQFF.

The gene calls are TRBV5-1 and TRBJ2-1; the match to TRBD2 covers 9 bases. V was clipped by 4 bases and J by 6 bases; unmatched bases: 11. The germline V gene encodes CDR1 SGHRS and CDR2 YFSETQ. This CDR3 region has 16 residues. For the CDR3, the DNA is TGCGCCAGCAGCACCGGGACTAGCATTAATCTCAATGAGCAGTTCTTC. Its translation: CASSTGTSINLNEQFF.

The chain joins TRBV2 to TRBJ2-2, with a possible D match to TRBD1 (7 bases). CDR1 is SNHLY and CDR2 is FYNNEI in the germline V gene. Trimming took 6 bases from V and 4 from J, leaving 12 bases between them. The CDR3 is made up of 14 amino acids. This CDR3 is CASRAQGGTGELFF. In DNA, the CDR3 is TGTGCCAGCAGGGCCCAGGGGGGCACCGGGGAGCTGTTTTTT.

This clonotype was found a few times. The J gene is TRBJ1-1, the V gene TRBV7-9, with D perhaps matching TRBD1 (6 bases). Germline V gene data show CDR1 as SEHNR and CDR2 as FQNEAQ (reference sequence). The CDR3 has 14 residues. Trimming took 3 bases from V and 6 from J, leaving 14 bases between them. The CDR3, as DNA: TGTGCCAGCAGCTTTATGACAGGTTCCCCTGAAGCTTTCTTT. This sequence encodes CASSFMTGSPEAFF.

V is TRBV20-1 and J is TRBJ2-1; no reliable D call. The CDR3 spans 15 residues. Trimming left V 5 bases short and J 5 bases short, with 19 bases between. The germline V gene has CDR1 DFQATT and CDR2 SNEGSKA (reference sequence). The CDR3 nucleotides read TGCAGTGCTTCGGTCGGGTTAACCGCGGACAATGAGCAGTTCTTC. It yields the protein CSASVGLTADNEQFF.

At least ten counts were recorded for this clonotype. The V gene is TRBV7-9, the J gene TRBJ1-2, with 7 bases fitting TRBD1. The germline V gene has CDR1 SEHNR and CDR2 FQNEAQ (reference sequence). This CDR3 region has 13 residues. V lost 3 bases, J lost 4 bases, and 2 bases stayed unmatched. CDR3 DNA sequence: TGTGCCAGCAGCTTGACAGGGAGCTATGGCTACACCTTC. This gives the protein CASSLTGSYGYTF.

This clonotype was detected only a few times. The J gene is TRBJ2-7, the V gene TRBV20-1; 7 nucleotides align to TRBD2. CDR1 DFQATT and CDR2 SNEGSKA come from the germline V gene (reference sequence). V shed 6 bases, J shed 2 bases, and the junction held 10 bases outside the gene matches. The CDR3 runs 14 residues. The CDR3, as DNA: TGCAGTGCGGGGTTTTCAGCGGGGCCCTACGAGCAGTACTTC. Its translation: CSAGFSAGPYEQYF.

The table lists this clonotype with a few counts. This CDR3 is CASRVTGRRNTIYF. CDR3 sequence (DNA): TGTGCCAGCAGAGTAACGGGACGGCGAAACACCATATATTTT. V usage is TRBV6-2 or TRBV6-3 and J usage is TRBJ1-3, with D possibly matching TRBD1 (5 bases). Trimming took off 6 bases at V and 5 bases at J, with 14 bases between the two ends. The CDR3 is 14 residues long. Looked up from germline, CDR1 is MNHEY and CDR2 is SVGEGT.

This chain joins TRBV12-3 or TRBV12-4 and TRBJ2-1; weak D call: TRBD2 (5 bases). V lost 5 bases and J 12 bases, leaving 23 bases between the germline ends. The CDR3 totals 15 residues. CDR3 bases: TGTGCCAGCAGTGATGGGCGCAACGGAGGAGTCGTGCAGTTCTTC. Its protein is CASSDGRNGGVVQFF.

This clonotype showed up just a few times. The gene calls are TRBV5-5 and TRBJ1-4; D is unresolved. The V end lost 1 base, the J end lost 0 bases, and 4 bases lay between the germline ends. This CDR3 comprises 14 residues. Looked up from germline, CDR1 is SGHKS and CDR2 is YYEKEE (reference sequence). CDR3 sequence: CASSLSATNEKLFF. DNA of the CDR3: TGTGCCAGCAGCTTGTCCGCAACTAATGAAAAACTGTTTTTT.

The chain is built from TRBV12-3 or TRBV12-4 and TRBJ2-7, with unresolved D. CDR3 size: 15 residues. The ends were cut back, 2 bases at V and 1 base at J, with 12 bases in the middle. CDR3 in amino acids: CASSLMGIWSYEQYF. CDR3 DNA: TGTGCCAGCAGTTTAATGGGGATATGGTCCTACGAGCAGTACTTC.